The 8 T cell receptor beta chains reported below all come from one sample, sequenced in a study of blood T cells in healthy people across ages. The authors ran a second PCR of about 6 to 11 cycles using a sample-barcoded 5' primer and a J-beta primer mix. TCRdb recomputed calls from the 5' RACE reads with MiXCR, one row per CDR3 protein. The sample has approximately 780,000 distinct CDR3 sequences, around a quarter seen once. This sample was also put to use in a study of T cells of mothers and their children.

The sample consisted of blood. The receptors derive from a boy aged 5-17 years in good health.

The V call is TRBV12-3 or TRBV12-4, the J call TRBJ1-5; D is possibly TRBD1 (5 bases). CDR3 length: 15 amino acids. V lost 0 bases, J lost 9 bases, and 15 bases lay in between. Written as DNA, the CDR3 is TGTGCCAGCAGTTTAGCGCGGGGCCTAAGGGTGCCCCAGCATTTT. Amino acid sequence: CASSLARGLRVPQHF.

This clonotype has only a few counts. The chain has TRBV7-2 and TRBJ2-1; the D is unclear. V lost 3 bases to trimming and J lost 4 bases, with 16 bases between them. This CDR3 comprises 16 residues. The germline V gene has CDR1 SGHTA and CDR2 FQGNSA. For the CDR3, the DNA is TGTGCCAGCAGCTTTCTTGGCAGCCGTTCGTACAATGAGCAGTTCTTC. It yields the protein CASSFLGSRSYNEQFF.

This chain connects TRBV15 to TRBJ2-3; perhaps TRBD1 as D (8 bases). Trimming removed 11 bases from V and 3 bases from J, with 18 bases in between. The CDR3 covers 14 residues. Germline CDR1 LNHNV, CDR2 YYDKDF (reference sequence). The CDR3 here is CAAGGQGGTDTQYF. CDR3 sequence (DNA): TGTGCCGCTGGAGGACAGGGAGGGACAGATACGCAGTATTTT.

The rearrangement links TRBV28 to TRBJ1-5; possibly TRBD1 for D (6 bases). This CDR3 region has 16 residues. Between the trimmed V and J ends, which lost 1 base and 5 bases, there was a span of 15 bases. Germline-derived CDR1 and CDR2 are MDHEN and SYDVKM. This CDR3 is CASSLSGRGGYQPQHF. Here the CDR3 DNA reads TGTGCCAGCAGTTTATCGGGCCGGGGGGGCTATCAGCCCCAGCATTTT.

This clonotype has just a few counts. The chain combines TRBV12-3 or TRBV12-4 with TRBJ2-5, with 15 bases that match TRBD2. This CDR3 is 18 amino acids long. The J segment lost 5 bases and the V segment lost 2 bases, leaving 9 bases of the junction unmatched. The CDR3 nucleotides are TGTGCCAGCAGTTTAAGGGGACTAGCGGGGGGATATCCGGAGACCCAGTACTTC. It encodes CASSLRGLAGGYPETQYF.

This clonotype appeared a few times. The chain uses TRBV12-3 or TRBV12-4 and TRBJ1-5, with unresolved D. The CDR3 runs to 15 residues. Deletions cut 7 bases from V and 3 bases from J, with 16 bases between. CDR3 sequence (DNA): TGTGCCAGCACCCTCGCAGTGGCATTCAATCAGCCCCAGCATTTT. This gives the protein CASTLAVAFNQPQHF.

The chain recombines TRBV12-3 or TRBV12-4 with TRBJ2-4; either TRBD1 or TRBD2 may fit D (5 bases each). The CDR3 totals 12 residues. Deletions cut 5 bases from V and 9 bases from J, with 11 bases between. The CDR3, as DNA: TGTGCCAGCAGTCCGGGACGGGTCATTCAGTACTTC. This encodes CASSPGRVIQYF.

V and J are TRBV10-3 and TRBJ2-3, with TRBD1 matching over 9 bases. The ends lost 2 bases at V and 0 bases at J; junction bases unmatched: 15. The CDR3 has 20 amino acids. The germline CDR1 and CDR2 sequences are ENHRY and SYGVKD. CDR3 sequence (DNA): TGTGCCATCAGTGAGCCCATCCGGGACAGGGCACCTACTAGCACAGATACGCAGTATTTT. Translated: CAISEPIRDRAPTSTDTQYF.